Following are 32 T cell receptor beta chains from one sample sequenced in a study of shared clonotypes between healthy human individuals. Repertoires were generated with immunoSEQ multiplex PCR, while TCRdb's copy carries only in-frame clones and drops some. Among 2 million to 2.5 million clones listed, 90% to 96% were seen once. Sample: naive CD4+ T cells sorted from blood. Indicated subset: CD45RA+ positively selected. Receptors were obtained from a man younger than 35 in good health.

This rearrangement joins TRBV13 to TRBJ1-6; perhaps TRBD1 as D (5 bases). Trimming took 2 bases from V and 10 from J, leaving 15 bases between them. Germline loops: CDR1 PRHDT, CDR2 FYEKMQ (reference sequence). This CDR3 comprises 15 residues. DNA of the CDR3: TGTGCCAGCAGCTTACGTTCGCAGGGTCGATCACCCCTCCACTTT. Protein sequence: CASSLRSQGRSPLHF.

The chain employs TRBV5-1 and TRBJ2-5, with D unresolved. CDR3 size: 13 residues. The germline gives CDR1 SGHRS, CDR2 YFSETQ. Trimming took 4 bases from V and 7 from J, leaving 14 bases between them. The CDR3 loop reads CASSPQASRTQYF. DNA for the CDR3: TGCGCCAGCAGCCCCCAGGCGTCGAGGACCCAGTACTTC. The variable domain in full, completed from reference TRBV5-1 and TRBJ2-5, reads KAGVTQTPRYLIKTRGQQVTLSCSPISGHRSVSWYQQTPGQGLQFLFEYFSETQRNKGNFPGRFSGRQFSNSRSEMNVSTLELGDSALYLCASSPQASRTQYFGPGTRLLVL.

Details on this clone: The same CDR3 is also encoded by other DNA sequences in this sample. The chain has TRBV6-6 and TRBJ1-2; TRBD1 agrees at 9 bases. The CDR3 is 13 residues long. Germline V gene data show CDR1 as MNHNY and CDR2 as SVGAGI (reference sequence). The J segment lost 7 bases and the V segment lost 5 bases, leaving 5 bases of the junction unmatched. CDR3 nucleotide sequence: TGTGCCAGCAGTCCCGGGACAGGGAGTGGCTACACCTTC. It codes for CASSPGTGSGYTF.

Concerning this clone: The identical CDR3 is also encoded by other nucleotide sequences in the sample. J is TRBJ2-3 and V is TRBV6-1; a possible D gene is TRBD2 (5 bases). The V end lost 9 bases, the J end lost 0 bases, and 10 bases lay between the germline ends. This CDR3 has 13 amino acids. The V gene's germline CDR1 is MNHNS and CDR2 SASEGT. The CDR3 DNA sequence: TGTGCCAGTAGGACTCCTAGCACAGATACGCAGTATTTT. Its protein product is CASRTPSTDTQYF.

The chain employs TRBV10-3 and TRBJ1-2, with a weak D call TRBD1 (5 bases). V dropped 2 bases and J dropped 7 bases, with 14 bases sitting between them. The CDR3 is made up of 14 amino acids. The V gene's germline CDR1 is ENHRY and CDR2 SYGVKD. The CDR3 region has the DNA TGTGCCATCAGTGAGACAGGCGGAAGGGTTGGCTACACCTTC. Translation: CAISETGGRVGYTF.

The V gene is TRBV28, the J gene TRBJ1-5; D gene ambiguous. The CDR3 is 13 residues long. Germline V gene lookup returns CDR1 MDHEN and CDR2 SYDVKM. Trimming took off 3 bases at V and 3 bases at J, with 6 bases between the two ends. CDR3 nucleotide sequence: TGTGCCAGCAGTTTTGAGAACAATCAGCCCCAGCATTTT. Translation gives CASSFENNQPQHF. Full variable domain (missing parts from reference TRBV28 and TRBJ1-5): DVKVTQSSRYLVKRTGEKVFLECVQDMDHENMFWYRQDPGLGLRLIYFSYDVKMKEKGDIPEGYSVSREKKERFSLILESASTNQTSMYLCASSFENNQPQHFGDGTRLSIL.

This chain connects TRBV10-1 to TRBJ1-5; tentative D call: TRBD1 (6 bases). The CDR3 covers 13 residues. The V end lost 7 bases, the J end lost 6 bases, and 13 bases lay between the germline ends. Germline CDR1 is WNHNN and CDR2 is SYGVQD (reference sequence). The CDR3 DNA is TGCGCCAGCACCGCAGGGGTAGGTCAGCCCCAGCATTTT. It is translated as CASTAGVGQPQHF.

V is TRBV5-1 and J is TRBJ1-1; D remains unclear. The CDR3 spans 14 residues. Germline CDR1 SGHRS, CDR2 YFSETQ. V lost 6 bases, J lost 2 bases, and 14 bases lay in between. In DNA, the CDR3 is TGCGCCAGCACCCTATCGGACGGAAACACTGAAGCTTTCTTT. Encoded protein: CASTLSDGNTEAFF. Filled out from reference TRBV5-1 and TRBJ1-1, the complete variable domain reads KAGVTQTPRYLIKTRGQQVTLSCSPISGHRSVSWYQQTPGQGLQFLFEYFSETQRNKGNFPGRFSGRQFSNSRSEMNVSTLELGDSALYLCASTLSDGNTEAFFGQGTRLTVV.

This clone was found once. V and J are TRBV5-1 and TRBJ2-1, with a tentative D call TRBD2 (6 bases). Germline V CDR1 and CDR2: SGHRS, YFSETQ. Trimming stripped 6 bases from V and 5 bases from J, with 21 bases between. This CDR3 region has 16 residues. The CDR3 protein is CASTVLPRGKDNEQFF. As DNA, the CDR3 is TGCGCCAGCACCGTTTTACCTCGGGGGAAAGACAATGAGCAGTTCTTC. The variable domain in full, with the rest retrieved from reference TRBV5-1 and TRBJ2-1, is KAGVTQTPRYLIKTRGQQVTLSCSPISGHRSVSWYQQTPGQGLQFLFEYFSETQRNKGNFPGRFSGRQFSNSRSEMNVSTLELGDSALYLCASTVLPRGKDNEQFFGPGTRLTVL.

This chain connects TRBV28 to TRBJ1-1; TRBD1 matches 7 bases. In germline, CDR1 is MDHEN, CDR2 SYDVKM. The CDR3 has 15 residues. Trimming took 6 bases from V and 0 from J; bases not matched to a gene: 7. CDR3 in DNA: TGTGCCAGCAGCGGACAGGTCCCCATGAACACTGAAGCTTTCTTT. Protein product: CASSGQVPMNTEAFF.

The chain combines TRBV7-9 with TRBJ2-5; TRBD1 matches at 8 bases. The V gene end was trimmed by 5 bases and the J gene end by 4 bases; junction bases not matched to a gene: 3. Germline V CDR1 and CDR2: SEHNR, FQNEAQ (reference sequence). The CDR3 contains 13 residues. In DNA, the CDR3 is TGTGCCAGCAGCCCCGACAGGGGAGAGACCCAGTACTTC. Its protein is CASSPDRGETQYF.

Written as DNA, the CDR3 is TGTGCCATCAGGCAGTTCAATGAGCAGTTCTTC. This encodes CAIRQFNEQFF. The V and J genes are TRBV10-3 and TRBJ2-1; D not resolved. The V end was cut by 6 bases, the J end by 6 bases, with 6 bases between. The germline V gene has CDR1 ENHRY and CDR2 SYGVKD. The CDR3 totals 11 residues.

To note about this clone: The same CDR3 arises from other DNA sequences in this sample as well. This chain connects TRBV28 to TRBJ2-6; D not certain. Germline loops: CDR1 MDHEN, CDR2 SYDVKM. The CDR3 totals 13 residues. Trimming cost V 3 bases and J 4 bases, with 4 bases left between them. This chain's CDR3 is CASSFGGANVLTF. The CDR3 nucleotides read TGTGCCAGCAGTTTTGGCGGGGCCAACGTCCTGACTTTC.

The chain joins TRBV10-2 to TRBJ2-7, with TRBD2 matching 7 bases. The length of the CDR3 is 16 residues. The J segment lost 4 bases and the V segment lost 2 bases, leaving 11 bases of the junction unmatched. Germline assignment: CDR1 WSHSY and CDR2 SAAADI. The CDR3 sequence is CASSETAGVLKYEQYF. The CDR3 nucleotides are TGCGCCAGCAGTGAGACCGCGGGAGTTTTGAAATACGAGCAGTACTTC.

This clone was seen a single time. Different DNA sequences within this sample yield the same CDR3. CDR3 sequence reads: CASSLQGGNQPQHF. CDR3 nucleotide sequence: TGTGCCAGCAGCTTGCAGGGGGGCAATCAGCCCCAGCATTTT. This chain connects TRBV5-8 to TRBJ1-5; 7 bases line up with TRBD1. V shed 1 base and J 2 bases; nucleotides not matched to a gene: 0. The CDR3 length is 14 residues. The germline V gene has CDR1 SGHTS and CDR2 YDEGEE.

This rearrangement joins TRBV10-3 to TRBJ1-1, with 8 bases that match TRBD1. With 10 bases clipped from V and 0 bases from J, the junction kept 4 bases outside the gene matches. The CDR3 is 13 amino acids. The germline CDR1 and CDR2 sequences are ENHRY and SYGVKD. CDR3 DNA: TGTGCCACCCACAGGGGGTTGAACACTGAAGCTTTCTTT. This gives the protein CATHRGLNTEAFF.

The chain joins TRBV30 to TRBJ2-5, with 7 bases identical to TRBD1. V was pared by 6 bases and J by 5 bases, with 6 bases of the junction left unmatched. The germline CDR1 and CDR2 sequences are GTSNPN and SVGIG (reference sequence). CDR3 size: 12 residues. The CDR3 protein is CACFTGAETQYF. The CDR3 nucleotides read TGTGCCTGCTTCACAGGGGCCGAGACCCAGTACTTC.

V is TRBV6-1 and J is TRBJ1-2; the D is unclear. V was trimmed by 6 bases and J by 5 bases, leaving 19 bases between them. Germline values: CDR1 MNHNS, CDR2 SASEGT. The CDR3 sequence is 15 residues long. The CDR3 sequence: CASSLERAEGYGYTF. The CDR3 DNA reads TGTGCCAGCAGCCTCGAACGGGCAGAAGGGTATGGCTACACCTTC.

V and J are TRBV7-8 and TRBJ2-7, with TRBD2 as a possible D gene (5 bases). CDR1 SGHVS and CDR2 FQNEAQ come from the germline V gene. The CDR3 spans 15 residues. V dropped 1 base and J dropped 2 bases, with 12 bases sitting between them. The CDR3 bases are TGTGCCAGCAGCTTAGGGATAGCGCAACCCTACGAGCAGTACTTC. Its translation: CASSLGIAQPYEQYF.

This clone was seen just once. The CDR3 coding sequence is TGTGCCAGCAGCAAAGAGGCCCGAGATTTAAGAAACGAGCAGTACTTC. This sequence encodes CASSKEARDLRNEQYF. The chain has TRBV21-1 and TRBJ2-7. TRBV21-1 is a pseudogene. The CDR3 sequence is 16 residues long.

J is TRBJ2-3 and V is TRBV5-1, with D perhaps TRBD1 (6 bases). The CDR3 is made up of 15 amino acids. CDR1 and CDR2 (germline): SGHRS, YFSETQ. V lost 0 bases, J lost 2 bases, and 10 bases lay in between. CDR3 sequence: CASSLADRYTDTQYF. DNA for the CDR3: TGCGCCAGCAGCTTGGCGGACAGATACACAGATACGCAGTATTTT.

The chain combines TRBV7-2 with TRBJ1-1; 7 bases are shared with TRBD1. CDR1 SGHTA and CDR2 FQGNSA come from the germline V gene. V shed 1 base, J shed 5 bases, and the junction held 7 bases outside the gene matches. The CDR3 is 15 amino acids. CDR3 sequence reads: CASSLVDRVATEAFF. CDR3 DNA: TGTGCCAGCAGCTTAGTTGACAGGGTTGCGACTGAAGCTTTCTTT.

The chain joins TRBV7-2 to TRBJ1-1, with TRBD1 identical over 7 bases. Per germline, CDR1 SGHTA and CDR2 FQGNSA. CDR3 length: 15 amino acids. The trim removed 5 bases at V and 0 bases at J, leaving 6 bases unmatched. CDR3 sequence reads: CASSPRQGLNTEAFF. In nucleotides, the CDR3 is TGTGCCAGCAGCCCACGACAGGGCTTGAACACTGAAGCTTTCTTT.

The gene calls are TRBV5-1 and TRBJ2-7, with 7 bases matching TRBD1. V was pared by 4 bases and J by 2 bases, with 6 bases of the junction left unmatched. The CDR3 spans 14 residues. Germline V CDR1 and CDR2: SGHRS, YFSETQ. The CDR3 protein is CASSAQGFPYEQYF. CDR3 DNA: TGCGCCAGCAGCGCACAGGGGTTTCCCTACGAGCAGTACTTC.

The chain combines TRBV30 with TRBJ2-1, with 8 bases lining up with TRBD2. The CDR3 has 14 amino acids. CDR1 and CDR2 (germline): GTSNPN, SVGIG (reference sequence). After removal of 1 base from V and 2 bases from J, the junction contained 1 base not matched to a gene. This CDR3 is CAWSGGRTYNEQFF. In DNA form, the CDR3 reads TGTGCCTGGAGTGGCGGGAGGACCTACAATGAGCAGTTCTTC.

The chain is built from TRBV14 and TRBJ1-2; a weak D match, TRBD1 (5 bases). Germline assignment: CDR1 SGHDN and CDR2 FVKESK. CDR3 length: 15 amino acids. With 0 bases removed from V and 8 bases from J, the gap between germline ends came to 16 bases. The DNA of the CDR3 is TGTGCCAGCAGCCAAGAGGCAGGGTCTGATCGGGGCTACACCTTC. This sequence encodes CASSQEAGSDRGYTF.

The rearrangement links TRBV6-6 to TRBJ2-3, with a possible D match to TRBD2 (7 bases). Germline assignment: CDR1 MNHNY and CDR2 SVGAGI (reference sequence). The length of the CDR3 is 16 residues. Trimming cost V 7 bases and J 1 base, with 18 bases left between them. CDR3 loop: CASIPFGGPGTDTQYF. The CDR3 nucleotides are TGTGCCAGCATTCCCTTCGGGGGGCCTGGCACAGATACGCAGTATTTT.

This clone is a singleton in its sample. The gene calls are TRBV5-5 and TRBJ1-2, with a weak D call TRBD1 (5 bases). With 5 bases removed from V and 3 bases from J, the gap between germline ends came to 17 bases. This CDR3 spans 15 amino acids. Per germline, CDR1 SGHKS and CDR2 YYEKEE (reference sequence). The CDR3 region has the DNA TGTGCCAGCAGATCGAGAGGGACGATGGACTATGGCTACACCTTC. It codes for CASRSRGTMDYGYTF. The full variable domain, completed using reference TRBV5-5 and TRBJ1-2, is DAGVTQSPTHLIKTRGQQVTLRCSPISGHKSVSWYQQVLGQGPQFIFQYYEKEERGRGNFPDRFSARQFPNYSSELNVNALLLGDSALYLCASRSRGTMDYGYTFGSGTRLTVV.

The V gene is TRBV9, the J gene TRBJ2-6, with TRBD1 as a possible D gene (6 bases). CDR1 and CDR2 (germline): SGDLS, YYNGEE. The CDR3 spans 20 residues. V was clipped by 4 bases and J by 0 bases, with 23 bases between them. The CDR3 coding sequence is TGTGCCAGCAGCCCCGGGACATACGCTGGGACCGCCTCTGGGGCCAACGTCCTGACTTTC. Its protein is CASSPGTYAGTASGANVLTF.

This clone has just a few counts. The chain employs TRBV19 and TRBJ1-2; D may be TRBD1 (5 bases). The V and J ends lost 5 bases and 3 bases respectively, with 16 bases between them. CDR3 length: 15 residues. CDR1 LNHDA and CDR2 SQIVND come from the germline V gene (reference sequence). The CDR3: CASSPRFDSYYGYTF. CDR3 nucleotide sequence: TGTGCCAGTAGTCCCCGATTTGACAGTTACTATGGCTACACCTTC.

The genes are TRBV5-4 and TRBJ1-6, with 8 positions matching TRBD1. The V gene's germline CDR1 is SGHNT and CDR2 YYREEE (reference sequence). J lost 7 bases, V lost 4 bases, and 4 bases had no gene match. The CDR3 sequence is 14 residues long. CDR3 bases: TGTGCCAGCAGCCGCGGACAGGGAAATTCACCCCTCCACTTT. Its protein product is CASSRGQGNSPLHF.

With respect to this clone: In the same sample, other DNA sequences code for this CDR3. The genes are TRBV6-5 and TRBJ2-6; D call uncertain. V dropped 2 bases and J dropped 0 bases, with 5 bases sitting between them. This CDR3 contains 15 residues. The germline V gene encodes CDR1 MNHEY and CDR2 SVGAGI. CDR3 DNA: TGTGCCAGCAGTTACGCCCGCTCTGGGGCCAACGTCCTGACTTTC. Translating gives CASSYARSGANVLTF.